A single sample gave rise to the 5 T cell receptor beta chains below, sequenced in a study of blood T cell repertoires in COVID-19. The method was immunoSEQ multiplex PCR; TCRdb's version includes in-frame clones alone and lacks a portion of them. The sample carries about 75,000 clones, roughly 89% recorded once. Sequenced: peripheral blood. The receptors here all came from a woman between 50 and 59 years old with acute or convalescent COVID-19.

The genes are TRBV3-1 (or the pseudogene TRBV3-2) and TRBJ2-7; D remains ambiguous. The CDR3 runs 11 residues. V was trimmed by 3 bases and J by 6 bases, leaving 6 bases between them. Germline V gene lookup returns CDR1 LGHDT and CDR2 YNNKEL (reference sequence). CDR3 in DNA: TGTGCCAGCAGCCAGACGGGCGAGCAGTACTTC. This translates into CASSQTGEQYF.

This sequence joins TRBV19 and TRBJ2-7; 10 bases match TRBD1. V lost 3 bases, J lost 7 bases, and 9 bases stayed unmatched. The length of the CDR3 is 15 residues. Germline-derived CDR1 and CDR2 are LNHDA and SQIVND (reference sequence). Here the CDR3 reads CASSIEGQGTDEQYF. CDR3 nucleotides: TGTGCCAGTAGTATTGAGGGACAGGGGACGGATGAGCAGTACTTC.

The rearrangement uses TRBV21-1 and TRBJ1-5; the D call of TRBD1 is as the table states it, not checked on the DNA. TRBV21-1 is listed as a pseudogene. CDR3 length: 18 residues. The CDR3 DNA reads TGTGCCAGCAGCAAAGATTACGGGACAGGGGATGTCAATCAGCCCCAGCATTTT. Translation: CASSKDYGTGDVNQPQHF.

The chain combines TRBV29-1 with TRBJ2-3; D is perhaps TRBD2 (5 bases). This CDR3 has 11 residues. Looked up from germline, CDR1 is SQVTM and CDR2 is ANQGSEA. Trimming cost V 7 bases and J 6 bases, with 11 bases left between them. The CDR3 is CSATVADTQYF. The CDR3 DNA reads as TGCAGCGCAACTGTAGCGGATACGCAGTATTTT.

The chain joins TRBV19 to TRBJ1-1; D is unclear. The CDR3 covers 14 residues. V was shortened by 10 bases and J by 0 bases, with 15 bases between the two germline ends. Germline CDR1 is LNHDA and CDR2 is SQIVND (reference sequence). The CDR3 DNA is TGTGCCACTACTGATTGGAGCCTGAACACTGAAGCTTTCTTT. Its protein is CATTDWSLNTEAFF.